These 23 T cell receptor beta chains were all obtained from the same sample, sequenced in a study of blood T cell repertoires in COVID-19. Measured with immunoSEQ multiplex PCR; TCRdb has only the in-frame clones, and not every one. This table has 200,000 to 250,000 clones, roughly 85% appearing once. Sequenced: PBMCs or T cells enriched from blood (not recorded which). These receptor sequences come from a woman aged 50 to 65 who had been exposed to COVID-19.

The chain couples TRBV4-3 to TRBJ1-2, with D possibly matching TRBD1 (5 bases). This CDR3 spans 15 amino acids. Trimming took off 0 bases at V and 10 bases at J, with 18 bases between the two ends. CDR1 and CDR2 (germline): LGHNA, YSLEER. CDR3 residues: CASSQENSPGVAYTF. Written as DNA, the CDR3 is TGCGCCAGCAGCCAAGAAAATAGCCCGGGGGTGGCCTACACCTTC.

The rearrangement uses TRBV19 and TRBJ1-3; 9 nucleotides match TRBD1. V was clipped by 5 bases and J by 7 bases; unmatched bases: 9. The CDR3 spans 15 residues. In germline, CDR1 is LNHDA, CDR2 SQIVND (reference sequence). The CDR3 spells CASSPGQGFANTIYF. The CDR3 DNA reads as TGTGCCAGTAGTCCGGGACAGGGATTCGCGAACACCATATATTTT. The full variable domain, rest sourced from reference TRBV19 and TRBJ1-3, is DGGITQSPKYLFRKEGQNVTLSCEQNLNHDAMYWYRQDPGQGLRLIYYSQIVNDFQKGDIAEGYSVSREKKESFPLTVTSAQKNPTAFYLCASSPGQGFANTIYFGEGSWLTVV.

V gene TRBV11-3 combines with J gene TRBJ1-4, with a weak D call TRBD1 (6 bases). CDR3 size: 19 residues. Germline CDR1 and CDR2: SGHNT and YENEEA. Trimming left V 5 bases short and J 0 bases short, with 22 bases between. The CDR3 sequence: CASSPRWGTWDTTNEKLFF. DNA for the CDR3: TGTGCCAGCAGCCCGAGGTGGGGGACATGGGACACAACTAATGAAAAACTGTTTTTT.

There are a few counts of this clone. The chain carries TRBV27 and TRBJ1-1, with 9 bases that match TRBD1. Germline-derived CDR1 and CDR2 are MNHEY and SMNVEV (reference sequence). The length of the CDR3 is 14 residues. The trim removed 6 bases at V and 1 base at J, leaving 3 bases unmatched. The CDR3 sequence: CASRGTGRNTEAFF. The CDR3 nucleotides read TGTGCCAGCAGGGGGACAGGGAGGAACACTGAAGCTTTCTTT.

This rearrangement joins TRBV5-1 to TRBJ2-2; 11 positions agree with TRBD2. This CDR3 is built from 15 residues. The germline CDR1 and CDR2 sequences are SGHRS and YFSETQ. Unmatched junction bases numbered 7, after V lost 2 bases and J lost 10 bases. CDR3 DNA: TGCGCCAGCAGCTTACTAGCGGGGGACGATGAGGAGCTGTTTTTT. This encodes CASSLLAGDDEELFF.

This sequence joins TRBV6-6 and TRBJ1-5; a weak D match, TRBD1 (6 bases). The V gene's germline CDR1 is MNHNY and CDR2 SVGAGI (reference sequence). The CDR3 is 16 residues long. V dropped 6 bases and J dropped 0 bases, with 15 bases sitting between them. The CDR3: CASSLPEGVSNQPQHF. Here the CDR3 DNA reads TGTGCCAGCAGCCTCCCTGAGGGGGTTAGCAATCAGCCCCAGCATTTT.

The rearrangement uses TRBV11-2 and TRBJ1-1, with D uncertain. V lost 1 base to trimming and J lost 3 bases, with 3 bases between them. Germline V gene lookup returns CDR1 SGHAT and CDR2 FQNNGV. The CDR3 length is 12 residues. The CDR3 DNA sequence: TGTGCCAGCAGCTTAGGAGACACTGAAGCTTTCTTT. It codes for CASSLGDTEAFF.

In this sample, this clone turned up a few times. This chain uses TRBV7-3 with TRBJ2-3; tentative D call: TRBD1 (5 bases). This CDR3 comprises 15 residues. Trimming stripped 5 bases from V and 2 bases from J, with 14 bases between. Per the germline V gene, CDR1 is SGHTA and CDR2 is FQGTGA. CDR3 DNA: TGTGCCAGCAGCCCCCGTGGCAGGGCCACAGATACGCAGTATTTT. Translation: CASSPRGRATDTQYF.

J is TRBJ1-2 and V is TRBV3-1 (or the pseudogene TRBV3-2), with D tentatively TRBD1 (5 bases). CDR3 length: 16 amino acids. The V gene lost 2 bases and the J gene lost 8 bases, with 21 bases spanning the gap. The germline gives CDR1 LGHDT, CDR2 YNNKEL (reference sequence). The CDR3 here is CASSQFSGTGNEGYTF. CDR3 coding DNA: TGTGCCAGCAGCCAATTTAGCGGGACGGGGAATGAGGGCTACACCTTC.

The rearrangement uses TRBV19 and TRBJ2-7; 9 bases align to TRBD1. The length of the CDR3 is 14 residues. The V gene end was trimmed by 6 bases and the J gene end by 5 bases; junction bases not matched to a gene: 8. Germline V gives CDR1 LNHDA, CDR2 SQIVND (reference sequence). CDR3 sequence (DNA): TGTGCCAGTAGCCTTACGGGACAGGGCCACGAGCAGTACTTC. It codes for CASSLTGQGHEQYF.

This clone was seen more than once but under ten times. The gene calls are TRBV10-3 and TRBJ2-2, with 9 bases that match TRBD1. The V gene's germline CDR1 is ENHRY and CDR2 SYGVKD. The CDR3 extends over 16 amino acids. J lost 1 base, V lost 4 bases, and 4 bases had no gene match. The DNA for the CDR3 is TGTGCCATCAGTGGACAGGGGGGAATGAACACCGGGGAGCTGTTTTTT. It translates to CAISGQGGMNTGELFF.

The chain has TRBV5-5 and TRBJ1-5, with D unresolved. This CDR3 has 16 amino acids. V dropped 4 bases and J dropped 3 bases, with 17 bases sitting between them. CDR1 is SGHKS, CDR2 YYEKEE, per germline (reference sequence). As DNA, the CDR3 is TGTGCCAGCAGCCTGACGGGAACGACCTCCAATCAGCCCCAGCATTTT. It specifies CASSLTGTTSNQPQHF.

This rearrangement joins TRBV20-1 to TRBJ2-1, with 12 bases lining up with TRBD2. The CDR3 is made up of 16 amino acids. Trimming removed 3 bases from V and 4 bases from J; junction bases left unmatched: 7. Germline V lookup: CDR1 DFQATT, CDR2 SNEGSKA (reference sequence). This CDR3 reads CSASSTGLAGYNEQFF. The CDR3 region has the DNA TGCAGTGCTAGTAGTACCGGACTAGCGGGGTACAATGAGCAGTTCTTC.

This clone was detected once. This chain uses TRBV7-2 with TRBJ2-5, with 7 bases lining up with TRBD2. The germline gives CDR1 SGHTA, CDR2 FQGNSA. V was clipped by 2 bases and J by 5 bases; unmatched bases: 8. This CDR3 region has 15 residues. The CDR3 loop is CASSLRASGRETQYF. CDR3 DNA sequence: TGTGCCAGCAGCTTAAGGGCTAGCGGTCGTGAGACCCAGTACTTC.

This clone has only one observation. This rearrangement joins TRBV5-1 to TRBJ2-3, with a tentative D call TRBD1 (7 bases). CDR3 length equals 14 residues. Germline CDR1 is SGHRS and CDR2 is YFSETQ. Trimming cost V 1 base and J 5 bases, with 11 bases left between them. Written as DNA, the CDR3 is TGCGCCAGCAGCTTGAACAGGGGAGGAGATACGCAGTATTTT. Translating it yields CASSLNRGGDTQYF.

This chain links TRBV19 with TRBJ2-7; 8 nucleotides line up with TRBD2. J lost 4 bases, V lost 6 bases, and 5 bases had no gene match. The CDR3 extends over 13 amino acids. Germline V lookup: CDR1 LNHDA, CDR2 SQIVND (reference sequence). DNA of the CDR3: TGTGCCAGTAGCGAGCGGGGGCGTTACGAGCAGTACTTC. This gives the protein CASSERGRYEQYF.

The CDR3 DNA reads as TGTGCCAGCACCCCGAGTCGGGGGAGGGAAAAACTGTTTTTT. The encoded protein is CASTPSRGREKLFF. The V and J genes are TRBV6-2 or TRBV6-3 and TRBJ1-4; D is possibly TRBD1 (5 bases). The germline V gene has CDR1 MNHEY and CDR2 SVGEGT. Trimming stripped 7 bases from V and 8 bases from J, with 17 bases between. The CDR3 extends over 14 amino acids.

This chain joins TRBV10-3 and TRBJ1-3, with a weak D call TRBD1 (6 bases). Germline assignment: CDR1 ENHRY and CDR2 SYGVKD. Trimming stripped 5 bases from V and 4 bases from J, with 12 bases between. The CDR3 totals 14 residues. CDR3 bases: TGTGCCATCAGTACTGGGACACCGGGAAACACCATATATTTT. It translates to CAISTGTPGNTIYF.

This clone was recorded only once. The rearrangement uses TRBV4-3 and TRBJ1-6; no firm D call. V was pared by 0 bases and J by 4 bases, with 4 bases between. CDR1 is LGHNA and CDR2 is YSLEER in the germline V gene. The CDR3 contains 14 residues. The CDR3, as DNA: TGCGCCAGCAGCCAAGATCCTTATAATTCACCCCTCCACTTT. Amino acid sequence: CASSQDPYNSPLHF.

The count of this clone is one. The rearrangement links TRBV12-5 to TRBJ1-2, with a weak D call TRBD1 (5 bases). The germline CDR1 and CDR2 sequences are LGHNT and FRNRAP. Trimming stripped 2 bases from V and 6 bases from J, with 13 bases between. The CDR3 is 14 residues long. For the CDR3, the DNA is TGTGCTAGTGGTTTGTCCCCTTGGGGGGATGGCTACACCTTC. It yields the protein CASGLSPWGDGYTF.

This sequence joins TRBV11-2 and TRBJ2-2; no reliable D call. Germline-derived CDR1 and CDR2 are SGHAT and FQNNGV. There are 13 residues in the CDR3. Trimming took 6 bases from V and 6 from J, leaving 11 bases between them. CDR3 in amino acids: CASSRVAAGELFF. In DNA form, the CDR3 reads TGTGCCAGCAGTCGAGTCGCGGCCGGGGAGCTGTTTTTT.

The J gene is TRBJ1-2, the V gene TRBV5-6; D call uncertain. The V end was cut by 4 bases, the J end by 6 bases, with 10 bases between. This CDR3 contains 12 residues. Per the germline V gene, CDR1 is SGHDT and CDR2 is YYEEEE. The CDR3 nucleotides are TGTGCCAGCAGCCCGGCGACTAATGGCTACACCTTC. This sequence encodes CASSPATNGYTF. The whole variable domain, filled in from reference TRBV5-6 and TRBJ1-2, reads DAGVTQSPTHLIKTRGQQVTLRCSPKSGHDTVSWYQQALGQGPQFIFQYYEEEERQRGNFPDRFSGHQFPNYSSELNVNALLLGDSALYLCASSPATNGYTFGSGTRLTVV.

This clone was counted once. The rearrangement joins TRBV10-2 to TRBJ1-5, with D perhaps TRBD1 (5 bases). The CDR3 consists of 14 residues. Trimming left V 5 bases short and J 5 bases short, with 13 bases between. Germline CDR1 reads WSHSY; CDR2 reads SAAADI. The CDR3 DNA reads as TGCGCCAGCAGTCCCGGGGGATCTGATCAGCCCCAGCATTTT. It yields the protein CASSPGGSDQPQHF.